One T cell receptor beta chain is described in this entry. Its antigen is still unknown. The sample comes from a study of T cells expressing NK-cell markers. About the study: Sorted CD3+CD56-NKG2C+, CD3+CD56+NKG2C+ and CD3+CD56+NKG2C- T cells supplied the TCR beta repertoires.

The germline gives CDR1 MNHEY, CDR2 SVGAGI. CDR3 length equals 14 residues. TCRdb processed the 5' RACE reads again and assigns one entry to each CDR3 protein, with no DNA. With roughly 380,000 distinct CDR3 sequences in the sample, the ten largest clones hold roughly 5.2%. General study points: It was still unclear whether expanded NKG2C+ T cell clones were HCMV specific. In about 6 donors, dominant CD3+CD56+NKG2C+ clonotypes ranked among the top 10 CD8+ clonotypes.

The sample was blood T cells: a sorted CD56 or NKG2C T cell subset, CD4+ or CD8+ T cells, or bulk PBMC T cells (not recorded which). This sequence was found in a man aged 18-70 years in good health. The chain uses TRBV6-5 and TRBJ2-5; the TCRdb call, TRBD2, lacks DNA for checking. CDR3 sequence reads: CASSYGRGGETQYF.